This TCR beta chain came from a study of T cell repertoires in cytomegalovirus infection. Trimming cost V 1 base and J 8 bases; bases outside gene matches: 3. Germline CDR1 is SGHTA and CDR2 is FQGNSA. CDR3 length equals 15 residues. This clonotype was seen ten or more times. TCRdb re-analysed the reads in MiXCR, keeping a single row per CDR3 protein. Seen here are under 200,000 distinct CDR3 sequences, 8% to 10% observed once, and the top ten hold approximately 4.3%. Specimen: PBMCs. This TCR was recovered from a human donor in good health (CMV status not recorded). Some clones in this sample may be carry-over from other donors' samples. The gene calls are TRBV7-2 and TRBJ1-4, with TRBD1 identical over 11 bases. CDR3 nucleotides: TGTGCCAGCAGCTTAGTAAGGACAGGGGGCGAAAAACTGTTTTTT. It specifies CASSLVRTGGEKLFF.